This T cell receptor beta chain was retrieved from a study of blood T cell repertoires in COVID-19. Authors' methods: Researchers report that nucleated cell counts were estimated from reference gene primer amplification. Only in-frame clones appear in the TCRdb table, and some are missing; sequencing was by immunoSEQ multiplex PCR. D and trimming were read from the DNA, whereas the V and J calls and clone size are those reported in that table. The sample gives 200,000 to 250,000 clones, about 79% of which show up once; about 3.2% is in the top ten. With 2 bases removed from V and 1 base from J, the gap between germline ends came to 9 bases. CDR1 is SGHVS, CDR2 FQNEAQ, per germline. The length of the CDR3 is 14 residues.

The chain links TRBV7-8 to TRBJ2-7; D remains unclear. The source of this sequence is a woman aged 55 to 70 who had recovered from COVID-19. The source material was PBMCs or T cells enriched from blood (not recorded which). CDR3 residues: CASSLFDTSYEQYF. CDR3 nucleotides: TGTGCCAGCAGCTTATTTGACACATCCTACGAGCAGTACTTC.